Listed below are T cell receptor beta chains from one sample, sequenced in a study of cytomegalovirus exposure and HLA in healthy donors. The table came from immunoSEQ multiplex PCR; TCRdb's copy has only in-frame clones and leaves some out. The sample contains over 45,000 clones, roughly 80% of which appear only once. What was sequenced was PBMCs. These receptors all come from a man aged 30 to 39 in good health and CMV-seronegative. The CDR3 runs from the conserved cysteine through the conserved F or W. A D gene is named only where the DNA matches it firmly. Some rows have no size entry. The others give once, few or many, or a class for an expanded clone.

abundance	v_gene	j_gene	d_gene	CDR3nt	CDR3aa
NA	TRBV5-6	TRBJ2-1	TRBD2	TGTGCCAGCAGCTTGGGACTAGCGGTTTACAATGAGCAGTTCTTC	CASSLGLAVYNEQFF
NA	TRBV6-6	TRBJ2-7	NA	TGTGCCAGCAGTTACGCGGCAGGGTCGGGCTACGAGCAGTACTTC	CASSYAAGSGYEQYF
NA	TRBV7-2	TRBJ1-4	NA	TGTGCCAGCAGCTTAAGGGTGGGGCAGGATGAAAAACTGTTTTTT	CASSLRVGQDEKLFF
NA	TRBV30	TRBJ2-1	TRBD2	TGTGCCTGGAGTGGGACTAGCGGTGGACTGAAGTTCTTC	CAWSGTSGGLKFF
NA	TRBV9	TRBJ2-7	NA	TGTGCCAGCAGCGTAGGACCCAAGGGAGTCGACGAGCAGTACTTC	CASSVGPKGVDEQYF
few	TRBV5-4	TRBJ2-7	NA	TGTGCCAGCAGCGGACTCCGGGACTTAACCACCTACGAGCAGTACTTC	CASSGLRDLTTYEQYF
NA	TRBV7-5	TRBJ2-5	NA	TGTGCCAGAAGCGAGGACATGGAAGAGACCCAGTACTTC	CARSEDMEETQYF
NA	TRBV7-2	TRBJ2-4	TRBD1	TGTGCCAGCAGCCCCCGGGACAGCCCTTTGGGCAAAAACATTCAGTACTTC	CASSPRDSPLGKNIQYF
NA	TRBV4-1	TRBJ2-5	TRBD1	TGCGCCAGCAGCCGAACCGGGACAGGGCAAGAGACCCAGTACTTC	CASSRTGTGQETQYF
NA	TRBV15	TRBJ1-1	NA	TGTGCCACCAGCAGAGAGGAAGGACACCCGATGGGTGAGGCTTTCTTT	CATSREEGHPMGEAFF
few	TRBV6-5	TRBJ1-6	NA	TGTGCCAGCAGTAGACAGGACTATAATTCACCCCTCCACTTT	CASSRQDYNSPLHF
NA	TRBV21-1	TRBJ1-5	NA	TGTGCCAGCAGCAAAGCCCCACAGGGATTTTATCAGCCCCAGCATTTT	CASSKAPQGFYQPQHF
NA	TRBV7-3	TRBJ2-3	TRBD2	TGTGCCAGCAGCCAAGGGACTAGCGGGTCCCCCTGGACAGATACGCAGTATTTT	CASSQGTSGSPWTDTQYF
NA	TRBV30	TRBJ1-5	TRBD1	TGTGCCTGGAGTGCACAGGGGAAACAGCCCCAGCATTTT	CAWSAQGKQPQHF
NA	TRBV5-4	TRBJ1-2	NA	TGTGCCAGCAGCTTCGTAAGGAGGGACCCGTATGGCTACACCTTC	CASSFVRRDPYGYTF
NA	TRBV5-4	TRBJ2-1	TRBD2	TGTGCCAGCAGCCCCGGAGCGGGAGGCTCCTACAATGAGCAGTTCTTC	CASSPGAGGSYNEQFF
NA	TRBV7-3	TRBJ2-3	TRBD2	TGTGCCAGCAGCTCGCTCGGGACTAGCGGGGGCACAGATACGCAGTATTTT	CASSSLGTSGGTDTQYF
NA	TRBV19	TRBJ2-7	TRBD1	TGTGCCAGTAGCAAAGGATCCGGACAGGGGGCCGAGCAGTACTTC	CASSKGSGQGAEQYF
NA	TRBV6-5	TRBJ1-6	NA	TGTGCCAGCGGGGATTGGGGGCAGAATTCACCCCTCCGCTTT	CASGDWGQNSPLRF
NA	TRBV9	TRBJ2-7	NA	TGTGCCAGCAGCCCCGTCGGGGGTCTCGAGCAGTACTTC	CASSPVGGLEQYF
NA	TRBV11-2	TRBJ2-2	NA	TGTGCCAGCAGCCCAGCGTTCCGGGAGCTGTTTTTT	CASSPAFRELFF
NA	TRBV7-2	TRBJ2-1	TRBD2	TGTGCCAGCAGCCTAGCGGGGGGGCCATACAATGAGCAGTTCTTC	CASSLAGGPYNEQFF
NA	TRBV2	TRBJ1-2	TRBD1	TGTGCCAGCAGCTATCGGGACAGGGCGAACTATGGCTACACCTTC	CASSYRDRANYGYTF
NA	TRBV30	TRBJ2-1	TRBD2	TGTGCCTGGAGTTGGATGGGAGCGGGAAACAATGAGCAGTTCTTC	CAWSWMGAGNNEQFF
NA	TRBV10-2	TRBJ2-1	NA	TGCGCCAGCAGTGAGCCCCACAGGGTTACCTACAATGAGCAGTTCTTC	CASSEPHRVTYNEQFF
NA	TRBV10-1	TRBJ1-1	TRBD1	TGCGCCAGCAGTGAGTCGGGCAGGGGGAGTGAAGCTTTCTTT	CASSESGRGSEAFF
NA	TRBV12-5	TRBJ1-4	NA	TGTGCTAGTGGCCCCGGGGGGCAGGAAAAACTGTTTTTT	CASGPGGQEKLFF
NA	TRBV11-2	TRBJ1-3	NA	TGTGCCAGCAGCTTCCCTCGGGCCGGGGCTGGAAACACCATATATTTT	CASSFPRAGAGNTIYF
NA	TRBV9	TRBJ2-7	NA	TGTGCCAGCAGCGTAGATGGGGCCAGTTCCTACGAGCAGTACTTC	CASSVDGASSYEQYF
once	TRBV9	TRBJ2-1	NA	TGTGCCAGCAGCGTAGACTCAAGCTCCTACAATGAGCAGTTCTTC	CASSVDSSSYNEQFF
NA	TRBV9	TRBJ2-2	NA	TGTGCCAGCAGCGGGGTACTAGCAGCCACCGGGGAGCTGTTTTTT	CASSGVLAATGELFF
NA	TRBV4-3	TRBJ2-7	NA	TGCGCCAGCAGCCAAGATTTGTTAGACGAGCAGTACTTC	CASSQDLLDEQYF
NA	TRBV7-8	TRBJ2-7	NA	TGTGCCAGCATCTCAATACAGGGTTCCTACGAGCAGTACTTC	CASISIQGSYEQYF
NA	TRBV7-2	TRBJ2-3	NA	TGTGCCAGCAGCTCATTCAGGGCGCTCACAGATACGCAGTATTTT	CASSSFRALTDTQYF
once	TRBV30	TRBJ1-5	NA	TGTGCCTGGGACAGTAGCAATCAGCCCCAGCATTTT	CAWDSSNQPQHF
once	TRBV19	TRBJ1-6	NA	TGTGCCAGTACTACGACGGAGAATTCACCCCTCCACTTT	CASTTTENSPLHF
NA	TRBV4-1	TRBJ2-1	TRBD2	TGCGCCAGCAGCCAAGATAAGCGGGGGGGCTCCTACAATGAGCAGTTCTTC	CASSQDKRGGSYNEQFF
NA	TRBV6-5	TRBJ1-6	TRBD1	TGTGCCAGCAGTTCCTGGACAGGCTATAATTCACCCCTCCACTTT	CASSSWTGYNSPLHF
NA	TRBV9	TRBJ1-3	NA	TGTGCCAGCAGCGCCCAGACCTACGTAGGGAGCGGCGGAAACACCATATATTTT	CASSAQTYVGSGGNTIYF
NA	TRBV7-9	TRBJ1-1	NA	TGTGCCAGCAGCGACCGGACGGGGACTGAAGCTTTCTTT	CASSDRTGTEAFF
few	TRBV5-6	TRBJ2-7	NA	TGTGCCAGCACCCGTGGCGGGCGCTACCAGTACGAGCAGTACTTC	CASTRGGRYQYEQYF
NA	TRBV18	TRBJ2-7	NA	TGTGCCAGCTCACTCGTCCCTTACGAGCAGTACTTC	CASSLVPYEQYF
NA	TRBV30	TRBJ2-6	NA	TGTGCCTGGAGTGCCGGGGGCTCTGGGGCCAACGTCCTGACTTTC	CAWSAGGSGANVLTF
NA	TRBV15	TRBJ1-4	NA	TGTGCCACCAGCAGAGAGACTTGGCAGGGGAATGAAAAACTGTTTTTT	CATSRETWQGNEKLFF
NA	TRBV5-6	TRBJ2-6	NA	TGTGCCAGCAGCCGCCTTGGGGCAGCTCTTTGGGCTGGGGCCAACGTCCTGACTTTC	CASSRLGAALWAGANVLTF
few	TRBV14	TRBJ1-1	TRBD1	TGTGCCAGCAGCTTTACAGGGGACTGGGTGAACACTGAAGCTTTCTTT	CASSFTGDWVNTEAFF
NA	TRBV7-8	TRBJ2-1	TRBD1	TGTGCCAGCAGCTGGACAGGGGGCGACAGGGGGGAGCAGTTCTTC	CASSWTGGDRGEQFF
NA	TRBV19	TRBJ1-4	NA	TGTGCCAGTAGTATAGGAAGCGGGACAACTAATGAAAAACTGTTTTTT	CASSIGSGTTNEKLFF
NA	TRBV7-7	TRBJ2-2	TRBD1	TGTGCCAGCAGCTTCGGACAGGGGGCTACCGGGGAGCTGTTTTTT	CASSFGQGATGELFF
NA	TRBV4-2	TRBJ2-7	NA	TGTGCCAGCAGCCAAGTGGAGCTCCCCTCCTACGAGCAGTACTTC	CASSQVELPSYEQYF